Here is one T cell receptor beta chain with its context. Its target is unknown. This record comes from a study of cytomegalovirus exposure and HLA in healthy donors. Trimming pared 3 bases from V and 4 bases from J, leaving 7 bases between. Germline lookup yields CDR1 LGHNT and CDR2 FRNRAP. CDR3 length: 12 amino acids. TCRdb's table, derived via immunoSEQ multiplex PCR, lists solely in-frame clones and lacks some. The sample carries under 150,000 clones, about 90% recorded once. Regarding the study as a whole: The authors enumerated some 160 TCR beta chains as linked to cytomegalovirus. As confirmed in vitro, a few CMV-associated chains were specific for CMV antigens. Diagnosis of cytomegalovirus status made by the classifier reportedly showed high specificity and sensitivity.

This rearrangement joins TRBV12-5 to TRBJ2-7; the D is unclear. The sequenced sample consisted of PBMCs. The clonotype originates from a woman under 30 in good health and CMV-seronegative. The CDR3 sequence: CASGLSVYEQYF. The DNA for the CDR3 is TGTGCTAGTGGTTTATCGGTATACGAGCAGTACTTC.